This TCR beta chain is from a study of response to subunit inactivated influenza vaccine. The study's findings and limits: A suggestion made by the authors is that each seasonal influenza vaccination recruits few new T cells.

The sample holds a few counts of this clonotype. Its matching antigen is unknown. An end of the junction differs from the germline gene, which may be a read error. MiXCR was run by TCRdb on the RT-PCR reads, yielding one entry per CDR3 protein. Of around 480,000 distinct CDR3 sequences detected, about 15% appear once; the ten largest clones hold 3%. The CDR3 runs to 14 residues. In germline, CDR1 is LGHDT, CDR2 YNNKEL (reference sequence). V and J are TRBV3-1 and TRBJ1-4; TRBD1 matches 9 bases. Sequences were derived from CD4+ T cells sorted from PBMCs, sampled 23 to 25 months after vaccination. This TCR came from a man aged 50 to 75 who received an inactivated influenza vaccine. The CDR3 here is CASSRGQGGEKLSF. The CDR3 DNA reads TGTGCCAGCAGCCGGGGACAGGGAGGGGAAAAACTGTCTTTT.